The clone carrying this T cell receptor (beta chain) was seen ten or more times. As for the cDNA, it was generated by 5'RACE with 10-nucleotide random UMIs. From the 5' RACE reads, TCRdb called clonotypes with MiXCR, one entry per CDR3 protein. Altogether some 66,000 distinct CDR3 sequences are present, roughly 4.3% being singletons, with the ten largest covering about 6.9%. This entry comes from a study of neurological immune-mediated disorders. Germline values: CDR1 SGHRS, CDR2 YFSETQ. V lost 5 bases, J lost 0 bases, and 10 bases stayed unmatched. There are 18 residues in the CDR3. The chain employs TRBV5-1 and TRBJ1-6; 8 bases fit TRBD1. Sequenced input: PBMCs. This clonotype originated in a man in his thirties or forties with multiple sclerosis. The CDR3 DNA sequence: TGCGCCAGCAGTCCGGGGACAGGACACTTCTCCTATAATTCACCCCTCCACTTT. Translating it yields CASSPGTGHFSYNSPLHF.